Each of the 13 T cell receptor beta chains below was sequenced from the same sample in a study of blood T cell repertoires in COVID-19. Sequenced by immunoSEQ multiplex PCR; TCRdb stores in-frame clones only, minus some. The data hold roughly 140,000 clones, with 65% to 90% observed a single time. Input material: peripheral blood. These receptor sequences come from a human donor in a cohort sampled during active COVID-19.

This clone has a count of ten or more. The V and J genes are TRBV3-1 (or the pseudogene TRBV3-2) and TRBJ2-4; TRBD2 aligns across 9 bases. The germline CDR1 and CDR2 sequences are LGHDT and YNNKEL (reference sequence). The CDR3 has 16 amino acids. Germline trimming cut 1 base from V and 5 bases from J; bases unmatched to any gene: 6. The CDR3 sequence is CASSQGGSGSENIQYF. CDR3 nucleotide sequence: TGTGCCAGCAGCCAAGGAGGTAGCGGGAGTGAAAACATTCAGTACTTC.

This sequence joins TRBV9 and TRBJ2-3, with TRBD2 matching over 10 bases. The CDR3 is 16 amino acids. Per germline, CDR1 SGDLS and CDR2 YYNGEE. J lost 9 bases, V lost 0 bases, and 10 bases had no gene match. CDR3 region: CASSVGASGSGGTQYF. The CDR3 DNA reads TGTGCCAGCAGCGTAGGAGCTAGCGGGAGCGGGGGGACGCAGTATTTT. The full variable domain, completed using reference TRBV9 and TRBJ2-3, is DSGVTQTPKHLITATGQRVTLRCSPRSGDLSVYWYQQSLDQGLQFLIQYYNGEERAKGNILERFSAQQFPDLHSELNLSSLELGDSALYFCASSVGASGSGGTQYFGPGTRLTVL.

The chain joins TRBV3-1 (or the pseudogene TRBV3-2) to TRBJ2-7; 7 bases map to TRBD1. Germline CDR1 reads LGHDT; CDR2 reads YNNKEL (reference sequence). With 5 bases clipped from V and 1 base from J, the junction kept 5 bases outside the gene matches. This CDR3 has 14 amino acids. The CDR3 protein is CASSVNRGSYEQYF. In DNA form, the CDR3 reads TGTGCCAGCAGCGTAAACAGGGGTTCCTACGAGCAGTACTTC.

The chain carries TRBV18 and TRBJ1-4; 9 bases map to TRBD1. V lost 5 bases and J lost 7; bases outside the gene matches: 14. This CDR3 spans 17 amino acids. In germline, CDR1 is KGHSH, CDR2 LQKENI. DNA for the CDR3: TGTGCCAGCTCAGGAACCGGGACAAAGACAGGGGGTGAAAAACTGTTTTTT. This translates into CASSGTGTKTGGEKLFF.

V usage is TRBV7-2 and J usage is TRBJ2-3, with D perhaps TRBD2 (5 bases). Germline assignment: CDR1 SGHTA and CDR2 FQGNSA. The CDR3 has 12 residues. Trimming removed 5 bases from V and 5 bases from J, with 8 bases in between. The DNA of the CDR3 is TGTGCCAGCAGCCACCGGGGAGATACGCAGTATTTT. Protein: CASSHRGDTQYF.

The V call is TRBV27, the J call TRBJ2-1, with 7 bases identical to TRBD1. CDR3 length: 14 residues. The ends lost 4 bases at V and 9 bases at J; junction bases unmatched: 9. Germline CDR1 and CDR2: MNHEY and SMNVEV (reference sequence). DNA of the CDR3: TGTGCCAGCAGTTGGCAGGGGGAATCCGGTGAGCAGTTCTTC. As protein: CASSWQGESGEQFF.

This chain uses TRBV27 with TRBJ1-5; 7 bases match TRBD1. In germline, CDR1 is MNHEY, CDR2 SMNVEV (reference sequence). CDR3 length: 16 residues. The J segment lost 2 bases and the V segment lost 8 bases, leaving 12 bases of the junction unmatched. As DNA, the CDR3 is TGTGCCAGCTGCCCGGACAGGCCCCGCGGCAATCAGCCCCAGCATTTT. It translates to CASCPDRPRGNQPQHF.

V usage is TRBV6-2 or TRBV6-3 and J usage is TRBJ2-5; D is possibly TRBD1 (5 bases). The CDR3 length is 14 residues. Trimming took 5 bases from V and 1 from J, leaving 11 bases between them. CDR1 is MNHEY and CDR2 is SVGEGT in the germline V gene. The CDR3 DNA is TGTGCCAGCAGTGACATAGGGGCCCAAGAGACCCAGTACTTC. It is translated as CASSDIGAQETQYF.

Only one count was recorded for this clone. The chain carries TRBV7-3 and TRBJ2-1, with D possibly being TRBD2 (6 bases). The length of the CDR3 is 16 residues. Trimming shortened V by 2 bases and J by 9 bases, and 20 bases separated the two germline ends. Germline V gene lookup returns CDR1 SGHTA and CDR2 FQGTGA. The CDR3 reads CASSLHRSRGKGEQFF. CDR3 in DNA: TGTGCCAGCAGCTTACACCGCTCCCGGGGGAAGGGTGAGCAGTTCTTC.

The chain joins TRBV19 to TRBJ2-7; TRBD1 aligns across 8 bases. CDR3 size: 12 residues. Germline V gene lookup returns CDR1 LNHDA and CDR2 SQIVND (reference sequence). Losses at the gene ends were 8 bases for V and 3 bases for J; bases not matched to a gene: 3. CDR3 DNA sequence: TGTGCCAGTTCTGACAGGGGCTACGAGCAGTACTTC. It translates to CASSDRGYEQYF.

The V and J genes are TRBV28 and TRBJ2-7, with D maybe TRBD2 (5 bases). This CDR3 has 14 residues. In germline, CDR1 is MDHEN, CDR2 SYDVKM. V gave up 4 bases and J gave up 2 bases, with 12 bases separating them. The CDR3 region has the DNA TGTGCCAGCAGTTCTGTTAGCGCGGCCTACGAGCAGTACTTC. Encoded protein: CASSSVSAAYEQYF.

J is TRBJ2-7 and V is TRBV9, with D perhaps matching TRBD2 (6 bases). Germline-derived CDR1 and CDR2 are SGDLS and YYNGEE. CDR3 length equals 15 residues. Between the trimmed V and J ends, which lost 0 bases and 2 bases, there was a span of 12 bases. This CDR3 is CASSVAGGPPYEQYF. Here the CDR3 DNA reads TGTGCCAGCAGCGTAGCCGGGGGACCCCCCTACGAGCAGTACTTC.

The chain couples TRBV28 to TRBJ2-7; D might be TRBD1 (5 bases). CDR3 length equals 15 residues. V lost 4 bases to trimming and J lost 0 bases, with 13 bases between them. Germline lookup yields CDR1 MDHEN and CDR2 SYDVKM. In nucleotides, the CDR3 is TGTGCCAGCAGTTCACAGGTTCACCTCTCCTACGAGCAGTACTTC. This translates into CASSSQVHLSYEQYF.